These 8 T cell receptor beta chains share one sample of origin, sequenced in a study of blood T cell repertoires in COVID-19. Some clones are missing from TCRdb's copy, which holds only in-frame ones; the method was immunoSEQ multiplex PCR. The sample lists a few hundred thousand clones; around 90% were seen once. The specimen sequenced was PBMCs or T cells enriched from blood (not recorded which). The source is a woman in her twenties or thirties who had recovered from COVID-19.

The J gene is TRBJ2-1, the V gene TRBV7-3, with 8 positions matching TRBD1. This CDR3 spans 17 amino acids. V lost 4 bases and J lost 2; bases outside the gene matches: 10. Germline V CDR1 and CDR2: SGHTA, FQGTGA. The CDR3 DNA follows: TGTGCCAGCAGCTCCCAGAGCCCAGGGGGCGCCTACAATGAGCAGTTCTTC. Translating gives CASSSQSPGGAYNEQFF.

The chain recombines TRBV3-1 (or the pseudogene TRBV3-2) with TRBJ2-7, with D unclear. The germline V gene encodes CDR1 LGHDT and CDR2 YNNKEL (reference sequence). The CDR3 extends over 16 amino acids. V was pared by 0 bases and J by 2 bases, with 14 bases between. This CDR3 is CASSQDVIDGAYEQYF. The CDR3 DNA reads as TGTGCCAGCAGCCAAGATGTTATCGACGGAGCCTACGAGCAGTACTTC.

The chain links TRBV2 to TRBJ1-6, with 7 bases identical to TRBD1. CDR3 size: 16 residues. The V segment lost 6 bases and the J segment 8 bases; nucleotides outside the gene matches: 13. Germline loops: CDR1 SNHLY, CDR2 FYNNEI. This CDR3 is CASRGRQGRSYSPLHF. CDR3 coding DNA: TGTGCCAGCAGGGGGAGACAGGGTAGGAGTTATTCACCCCTCCACTTT.

CDR3: CASSRTEMYGYTF. The CDR3 DNA reads as TGTGCCAGCAGTAGGACAGAGATGTATGGCTACACCTTC. V usage is TRBV28 and J usage is TRBJ1-2; D perhaps matches TRBD1 (6 bases). CDR3 size: 13 residues. V lost 5 bases and J 5 bases, leaving 12 bases between the germline ends. The germline CDR1 and CDR2 sequences are MDHEN and SYDVKM.

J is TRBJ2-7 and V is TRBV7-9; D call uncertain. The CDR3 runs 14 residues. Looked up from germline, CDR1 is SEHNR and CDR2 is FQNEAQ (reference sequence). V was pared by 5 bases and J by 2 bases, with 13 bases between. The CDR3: CASSPVGGTYEQYF. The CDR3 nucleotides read TGTGCCAGCAGCCCCGTTGGTGGCACCTACGAGCAGTACTTC.

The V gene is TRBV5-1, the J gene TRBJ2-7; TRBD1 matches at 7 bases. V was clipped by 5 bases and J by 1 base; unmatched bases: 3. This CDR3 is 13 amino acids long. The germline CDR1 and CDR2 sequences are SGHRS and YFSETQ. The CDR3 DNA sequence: TGCGCCAGCAGTACAGGGGTGTCCTACGAGCAGTACTTC. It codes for CASSTGVSYEQYF.

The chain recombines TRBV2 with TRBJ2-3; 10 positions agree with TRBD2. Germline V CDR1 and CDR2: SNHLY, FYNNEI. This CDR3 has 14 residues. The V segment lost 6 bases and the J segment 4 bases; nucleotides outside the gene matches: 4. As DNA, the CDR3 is TGTGCCAGCAGGATAGCGGGAGGAGCAGATACGCAGTATTTT. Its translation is CASRIAGGADTQYF.

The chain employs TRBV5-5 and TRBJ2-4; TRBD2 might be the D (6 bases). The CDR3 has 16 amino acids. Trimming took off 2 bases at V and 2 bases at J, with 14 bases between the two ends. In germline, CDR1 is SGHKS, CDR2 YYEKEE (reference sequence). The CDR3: CASSLLPGLPKNIQYF. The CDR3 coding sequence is TGTGCCAGCAGCTTACTACCGGGACTGCCCAAAAACATTCAGTACTTC.